This is a list of T cell receptor beta chains from one sample in a study of cytomegalovirus exposure and HLA in healthy donors. The method was immunoSEQ multiplex PCR; TCRdb's version includes in-frame clones alone and lacks a portion of them. The sample lists approximately 120,000 clones; less than 80% were seen once. The sequenced sample consisted of PBMCs. The origin of the receptors is a man aged 45 to 65 in good health and CMV-seronegative. Both conserved end residues are trimmed from each CDR3. D genes are given only for firm matches.

V	D	J	CDR3
TRBV6-6	TRBD1	TRBJ1-5	ASSKPTGDNQPQH
TRBV6-5	TRBD1	TRBJ1-2	ASITGGSGYT
TRBV6-6	TRBD1	TRBJ1-2	ASSSGTVPNYGYT
TRBV30	-	TRBJ1-2	ASDEDGYT
TRBV19	TRBD2	TRBJ2-3	ASSTTSGGTTDTQY
TRBV5-1	TRBD1	TRBJ1-1	ASSPTGFSEAF
TRBV19	-	TRBJ2-2	ASSKISGDTGELF
TRBV5-4	-	TRBJ2-3	ASSSLPGDTQY
TRBV5-1	TRBD1	TRBJ1-5	ASSLEGQGKVQPQH
TRBV4-1	-	TRBJ1-2	ASSQDSLNEGYT
TRBV29-1	-	TRBJ1-5	SVQGPQPQH
TRBV7-9	-	TRBJ2-2	SSSQKTGELF
TRBV7-9	TRBD1	TRBJ1-5	SSSTGQGSNQPQH
TRBV10-3	TRBD2	TRBJ2-1	AISALAGDHDEQF
TRBV7-5	-	TRBJ1-1	VRRNRGSTEAF
TRBV27	-	TRBJ1-2	ASSGGSVADYGYT
TRBV2	-	TRBJ1-5	ASSDPVLAGLEPQH
TRBV29-1	TRBD1	TRBJ2-7	SVARTGVSEQY
TRBV6-6	-	TRBJ1-1	ASSYIAADEDTEAF